One sample yielded the 30 T cell receptor beta chains listed below, sequenced in a study of T cells after yellow fever vaccination. Using its own MiXCR run on the 5' RACE reads, TCRdb lists one record per CDR3 protein. The table has a few hundred thousand distinct CDR3 sequences, 7% to 10% seen once; the top ten hold roughly 18%. Sample: PBMCs, taken more than 40 days after the first yellow fever vaccination. The source of these receptors is a man aged 18 to 29 who received the YFV17D yellow fever vaccine.

This rearrangement joins TRBV12-3 or TRBV12-4 to TRBJ2-5; no clear D. V lost 5 bases, J lost 5 bases, and 6 bases lay in between. The CDR3 spans 11 residues. The CDR3 nucleotides read TGTGCCAGCAGTCCCGCGGAGACCCAGTACTTC. Translating gives CASSPAETQYF.

This clonotype came up many times. The rearrangement uses TRBV10-3 and TRBJ2-5; a possible D gene is TRBD1 (5 bases). The CDR3 is 13 amino acids. In germline, CDR1 is ENHRY, CDR2 SYGVKD. Trimming stripped 4 bases from V and 1 base from J, with 7 bases between. In DNA, the CDR3 is TGTGCCATCAGTGGACAGCCCCAAGAGACCCAGTACTTC. As protein: CAISGQPQETQYF.

This clonotype was detected a few times. J is TRBJ2-3 and V is TRBV28; 7 bases align to TRBD1. J gave up 4 bases and V 4 bases, and 5 bases lay outside the gene matches. Germline V CDR1 and CDR2: MDHEN, SYDVKM. The CDR3 sequence is 14 residues long. CDR3 amino acids: CASSSRTGSDTQYF. The DNA of the CDR3 is TGTGCCAGCAGTTCTAGGACAGGATCAGATACGCAGTATTTT.

This clonotype was counted only a few times. The rearrangement uses TRBV27 and TRBJ2-7; 11 nucleotides agree with TRBD1. The CDR3 spans 17 residues. CDR1 is MNHEY and CDR2 is SMNVEV in the germline V gene (reference sequence). Trimming removed 1 base from V and 5 bases from J; junction bases left unmatched: 10. The CDR3 spells CASSLLSGQGVRDEQYF. CDR3 in DNA: TGTGCCAGCAGTTTATTATCGGGACAGGGGGTTCGCGACGAGCAGTACTTC.

This clonotype was detected ten times or more. V is TRBV18 and J is TRBJ2-2, with D hard to call. There are 15 residues in the CDR3. V was clipped by 6 bases and J by 0 bases, with 11 bases between them. Germline values: CDR1 KGHSH, CDR2 LQKENI. CDR3 nucleotide sequence: TGTGCCAGCTCCGAGGTCAGGTCGAACACCGGGGAGCTGTTTTTT. It codes for CASSEVRSNTGELFF.

This clonotype has a handful of counts. This rearrangement joins TRBV18 to TRBJ2-7; 10 bases match TRBD2. Trimming removed 6 bases from V and 0 bases from J; junction bases left unmatched: 5. The CDR3 is 15 residues long. Per germline, CDR1 KGHSH and CDR2 LQKENI. The chain's CDR3 is CASSRTSGNSYEQYF. The DNA of the CDR3 is TGTGCCAGCTCTAGGACTAGCGGAAACTCCTACGAGCAGTACTTC.

As for this clonotype: One junction end does not reproduce the germline sequence, and a read error may be involved. The chain recombines TRBV20-1 with TRBJ2-3; 11 bases fit TRBD2. From germline, CDR1 is DFQATT and CDR2 SNEGSKA (reference sequence). The CDR3 sequence is 14 residues long. This CDR3 reads CCASSGGSTDTQYF. In DNA, the CDR3 is TGCTGTGCTTCTAGCGGGGGGAGCACAGATACGCAGTATTTT.

With respect to this clonotype: Germline and junction disagree at one end, which may indicate a read error. The rearrangement uses TRBV4-3 and TRBJ1-4, with no clear D. CDR3 length equals 15 residues. Per the germline V gene, CDR1 is LGHNA and CDR2 is YSLEER. CDR3 loop: CASSPLAATNEKPFF. In nucleotides, the CDR3 is TGCGCCAGCAGCCCATTGGCAGCAACTAATGAAAAACCGTTTTTT.

This clonotype has just one count. This clone may be a read error of a much larger clone one base away. The rearrangement uses TRBV7-3 and TRBJ1-1, with TRBD1 matching 9 bases. CDR1 is SGHTA and CDR2 is FQGTGA in the germline V gene. CDR3 length: 14 amino acids. CDR3 DNA: TGTGCCAGCAGCTCGGGACAGGGAGACACTGAATCTTTCTTT. This translates into CASSSGQGDTESFF.

This clonotype was detected a few times. This chain uses TRBV9 with TRBJ2-5; D might be TRBD2 (6 bases). Looked up from germline, CDR1 is SGDLS and CDR2 is YYNGEE. The V and J ends lost 1 base and 1 base respectively, with 8 bases between them. This CDR3 comprises 14 residues. The CDR3 sequence: CASSVRGLQETQYF. The CDR3 nucleotides are TGTGCCAGCAGCGTAAGGGGACTCCAAGAGACCCAGTACTTC.

This chain joins TRBV7-8 and TRBJ2-7; D might be TRBD1 (5 bases). The germline gives CDR1 SGHVS, CDR2 FQNEAQ. This CDR3 region has 15 residues. The germline V and J ends were trimmed by 5 bases and 0 bases, with 14 bases remaining between them. CDR3 sequence reads: CASSPSWGGSYEQYF. Here the CDR3 DNA reads TGTGCCAGCAGCCCATCGTGGGGCGGCTCCTACGAGCAGTACTTC.

The chain recombines TRBV5-4 with TRBJ1-6; D call uncertain. The germline CDR1 and CDR2 sequences are SGHNT and YYREEE (reference sequence). The CDR3 is made up of 13 amino acids. Trimming took 5 bases from V and 8 from J, leaving 11 bases between them. This chain's CDR3 is CASRRERDSPLHF. Written as DNA, the CDR3 is TGTGCCAGCAGACGGGAGCGGGATTCACCCCTCCACTTT. Complete variable domain (other parts from reference TRBV5-4 and TRBJ1-6): ETGVTQSPTHLIKTRGQQVTLRCSSQSGHNTVSWYQQALGQGPQFIFQYYREEENGRGNFPPRFSGLQFPNYSSELNVNALELDDSALYLCASRRERDSPLHFGNGTRLTVT.

This clonotype was seen more than once but under ten times. The V call is TRBV7-9, the J call TRBJ1-3; unclear D gene. The CDR3 is 13 amino acids. Germline-derived CDR1 and CDR2 are SEHNR and FQNEAQ (reference sequence). Trimming stripped 7 bases from V and 2 bases from J, with 9 bases between. The CDR3 sequence is CASTGGTGNTIYF. For the CDR3, the DNA is TGTGCCAGCACGGGTGGCACTGGAAACACCATATATTTT.

The rearrangement links TRBV28 to TRBJ1-2; D not resolved. Germline CDR1 MDHEN, CDR2 SYDVKM. This CDR3 spans 12 amino acids. Trimming left V 4 bases short and J 6 bases short, with 9 bases between. The DNA for the CDR3 is TGTGCCAGCAGTTCCAATCGGGATGGCTACACCTTC. Encoded protein: CASSSNRDGYTF.

This clonotype was detected only a few times. The V gene is TRBV5-1, the J gene TRBJ2-5; D is possibly TRBD2 (6 bases). V gave up 5 bases and J gave up 5 bases, with 13 bases separating them. Germline values: CDR1 SGHRS, CDR2 YFSETQ. The CDR3 covers 13 residues. The CDR3 DNA reads TGCGCCAGCAGAGAACTAGCTCGGGAGACCCAGTACTTC. Protein product: CASRELARETQYF.

Only a few counts were recorded for this clonotype. The gene calls are TRBV20-1 and TRBJ2-1; possible D gene TRBD1, 5 bases. V was shortened by 6 bases and J by 6 bases, with 12 bases between the two germline ends. This CDR3 has 12 amino acids. The germline V gene encodes CDR1 DFQATT and CDR2 SNEGSKA (reference sequence). In DNA form, the CDR3 reads TGCAGTGCCGATAAGCAGGGCAATGAGCAGTTCTTC. Residues: CSADKQGNEQFF.

This clonotype was counted at least ten times. This chain joins TRBV7-3 and TRBJ2-2; the D gene could be TRBD1 or TRBD2 (5 bases each). V lost 4 bases to trimming and J lost 8 bases, with 11 bases between them. Germline V lookup: CDR1 SGHTA, CDR2 FQGTGA. CDR3 length equals 13 residues. CDR3 sequence reads: CASSYGAEGELFF. For the CDR3, the DNA is TGTGCCAGCAGCTACGGGGCAGAAGGGGAGCTGTTTTTT.

This clonotype has just a few counts. V usage is TRBV7-2 and J usage is TRBJ2-2, with D perhaps matching TRBD1 (6 bases). Trimming shortened V by 3 bases and J by 1 base, and 12 bases separated the two germline ends. The V gene's germline CDR1 is SGHTA and CDR2 FQGNSA. This CDR3 region has 16 residues. For the CDR3, the DNA is TGTGCCAGCAGCTTGACCGGGACATTGAACACCGGGGAGCTGTTTTTT. Translation gives CASSLTGTLNTGELFF.

The rearrangement links TRBV19 to TRBJ2-7; D possibly corresponds to TRBD1 (6 bases). The CDR3 has 14 residues. Germline-derived CDR1 and CDR2 are LNHDA and SQIVND (reference sequence). Trimming removed 2 bases at V and 4 bases at J, with 12 bases between. CDR3 region: CASSITGSAYEQYF. The CDR3 nucleotides read TGTGCCAGTAGTATAACAGGGTCGGCTTACGAGCAGTACTTC.

The table lists this clonotype with a few counts. The J gene is TRBJ2-3, the V gene TRBV3-1; no reliable D call. Trimming cost V 1 base and J 5 bases, with 13 bases left between them. The CDR3 contains 15 residues. In germline, CDR1 is LGHDT, CDR2 YNNKEL (reference sequence). CDR3 protein: CASSQAGRLGDTQYF. The CDR3 DNA follows: TGTGCCAGCAGCCAAGCGGGCAGGTTGGGAGATACGCAGTATTTT.

A few counts support this clonotype. The J gene is TRBJ1-2, the V gene TRBV20-1, with 7 bases matching TRBD1. The germline V gene has CDR1 DFQATT and CDR2 SNEGSKA (reference sequence). The V and J ends lost 3 bases and 5 bases, in that order; junction bases with no gene match: 9. The CDR3 has 14 amino acids. CDR3 nucleotides: TGCAGTGCTAGTCATGGCGTACAGGGGTATGGCTACACCTTC. Protein product: CSASHGVQGYGYTF.

This clonotype has just a few counts. DNA for the CDR3: TGTGCCACCCGAGGGTTGAGCACTAGCACAGATACGCAGTATTTT. It encodes CATRGLSTSTDTQYF. The chain combines TRBV6-1 with TRBJ2-3; possibly TRBD2 for D (5 bases). Deletions cut 10 bases from V and 0 bases from J, with 17 bases between. The CDR3 totals 15 residues. From germline, CDR1 is MNHNS and CDR2 SASEGT.

This clonotype was counted between two and nine times. The chain has TRBV5-1 and TRBJ2-1; TRBD1 or TRBD2 may be the D gene (5 bases each). Trimming took 1 base from V and 0 from J, leaving 11 bases between them. Germline lookup yields CDR1 SGHRS and CDR2 YFSETQ. The CDR3 spans 16 residues. The CDR3 loop reads CASSLRDASSYNEQFF. CDR3 coding DNA: TGCGCCAGCAGCTTGAGGGACGCAAGCTCCTACAATGAGCAGTTCTTC.

V and J are TRBV7-9 and TRBJ1-3; D remains unclear. Germline V gene sequence: CDR1 SEHNR, CDR2 FQNEAQ (reference sequence). V was trimmed by 5 bases and J by 4 bases, leaving 15 bases between them. The CDR3 is 15 amino acids. As DNA, the CDR3 is TGTGCCAGCAGCCAAGTGGTCCTGGGGGGAAACACCATATATTTT. It translates to CASSQVVLGGNTIYF.

This clonotype was detected only a few times. The genes are TRBV7-3 and TRBJ1-1, with TRBD1 as a possible D gene (6 bases). V was shortened by 1 base and J by 6 bases, with 12 bases between the two germline ends. Looked up from germline, CDR1 is SGHTA and CDR2 is FQGTGA. This CDR3 is built from 14 residues. The CDR3 coding sequence is TGTGCCAGCAGCTTAAGGGGGCCTAGGGCTGAAGCTTTCTTT. Protein: CASSLRGPRAEAFF.

The chain couples TRBV6-5 to TRBJ2-5; 8 bases align to TRBD2. Germline values: CDR1 MNHEY, CDR2 SVGAGI. With V trimmed by 0 bases and J by 5 bases, 5 bases remained unmatched. This CDR3 is 15 amino acids long. The CDR3 bases are TGTGCCAGCAGTTACTCGGCGGGGGGCGCCGAGACCCAGTACTTC. Residues: CASSYSAGGAETQYF.

This clonotype was detected a few times. The CDR3 coding sequence is TGTGCCAGCAGCTCCGGGGGGACAGGGAGACAGCCCCAGCATTTT. It yields the protein CASSSGGTGRQPQHF. The J gene is TRBJ1-5, the V gene TRBV7-2, with 9 bases fitting TRBD1. Germline CDR1 is SGHTA and CDR2 is FQGNSA. This CDR3 region has 15 residues. V shed 4 bases, J shed 7 bases, and the junction held 8 bases outside the gene matches.

The table lists this clonotype with a few counts. The chain uses TRBV12-5 and TRBJ1-5, with D possibly TRBD1 on 6 matching bases. With 1 base removed from V and 6 bases from J, the gap between germline ends came to 10 bases. Germline-derived CDR1 and CDR2 are LGHNT and FRNRAP. This CDR3 spans 14 amino acids. Written as DNA, the CDR3 is TGTGCTAGTGGTTTGGGTCAGGGGCTTCAGCCCCAGCATTTT. This codes for CASGLGQGLQPQHF.

In its sample, this clonotype was seen many times. The chain combines TRBV7-6 with TRBJ1-5; tentative D call: TRBD1 (5 bases). The CDR3 runs to 18 residues. Between the trimmed V and J ends, which lost 4 bases and 0 bases, there was a span of 19 bases. Germline CDR1 and CDR2: SGHVS and FNYEAQ. The CDR3 protein is CASSSLSGARGSNQPQHF. For the CDR3, the DNA is TGTGCCAGCAGCTCCTTGTCCGGCGCGAGGGGTAGCAATCAGCCCCAGCATTTT.

The V gene is TRBV28, the J gene TRBJ2-7; D may be TRBD2 (7 bases). The CDR3 consists of 13 residues. Germline loops: CDR1 MDHEN, CDR2 SYDVKM. V was shortened by 9 bases and J by 7 bases, with 19 bases between the two germline ends. This chain's CDR3 is CASRTGGANEQYV. The CDR3 DNA reads TGTGCCAGTCGCACTGGGGGGGCCAATGAGCAGTACGTC.